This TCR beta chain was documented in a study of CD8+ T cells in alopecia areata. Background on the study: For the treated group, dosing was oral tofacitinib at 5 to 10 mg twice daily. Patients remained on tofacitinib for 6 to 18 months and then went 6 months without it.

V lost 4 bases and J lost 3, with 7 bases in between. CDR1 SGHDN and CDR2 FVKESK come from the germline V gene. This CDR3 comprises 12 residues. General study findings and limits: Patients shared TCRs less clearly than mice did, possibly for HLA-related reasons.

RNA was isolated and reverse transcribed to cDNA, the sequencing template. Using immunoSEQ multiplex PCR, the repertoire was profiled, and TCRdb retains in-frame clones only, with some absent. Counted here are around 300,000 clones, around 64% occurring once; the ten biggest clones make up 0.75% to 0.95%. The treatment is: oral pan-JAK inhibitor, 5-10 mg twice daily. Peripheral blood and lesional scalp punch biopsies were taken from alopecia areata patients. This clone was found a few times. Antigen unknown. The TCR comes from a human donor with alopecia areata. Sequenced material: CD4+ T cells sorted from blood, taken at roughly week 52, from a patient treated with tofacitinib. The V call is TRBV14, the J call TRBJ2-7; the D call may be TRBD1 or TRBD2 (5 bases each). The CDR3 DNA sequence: TGTGCCAGCAGCCGGGGGTTCTACGAGCAGTACTTC. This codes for CASSRGFYEQYF.